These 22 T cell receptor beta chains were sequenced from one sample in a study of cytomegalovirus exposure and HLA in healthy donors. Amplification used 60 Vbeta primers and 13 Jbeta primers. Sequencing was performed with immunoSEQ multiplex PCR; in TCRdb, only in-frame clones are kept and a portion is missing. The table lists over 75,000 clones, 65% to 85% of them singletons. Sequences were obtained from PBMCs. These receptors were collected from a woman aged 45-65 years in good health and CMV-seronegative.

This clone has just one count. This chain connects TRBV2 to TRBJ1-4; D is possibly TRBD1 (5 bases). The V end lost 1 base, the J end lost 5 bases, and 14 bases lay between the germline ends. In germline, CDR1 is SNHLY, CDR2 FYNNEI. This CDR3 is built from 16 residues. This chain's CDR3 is CASSEEVIRGNEKLFF. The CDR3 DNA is TGTGCCAGCAGTGAAGAGGTTATTCGGGGGAATGAAAAACTGTTTTTT.

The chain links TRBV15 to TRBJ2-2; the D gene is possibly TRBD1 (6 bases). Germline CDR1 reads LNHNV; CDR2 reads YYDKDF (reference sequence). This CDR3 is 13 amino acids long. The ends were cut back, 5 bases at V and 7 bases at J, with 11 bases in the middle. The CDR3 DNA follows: TGTGCCACCAGCGTAACAGGGTTCGGGGAGCTGTTTTTT. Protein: CATSVTGFGELFF.

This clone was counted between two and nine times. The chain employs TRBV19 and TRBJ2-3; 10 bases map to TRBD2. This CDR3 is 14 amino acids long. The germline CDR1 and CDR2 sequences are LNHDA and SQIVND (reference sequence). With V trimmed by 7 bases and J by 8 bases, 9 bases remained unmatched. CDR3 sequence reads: CASMAPSGSRTQYF. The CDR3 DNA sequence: TGTGCCAGTATGGCCCCTAGCGGGAGCCGTACGCAGTATTTT. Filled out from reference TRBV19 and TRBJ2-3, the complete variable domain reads DGGITQSPKYLFRKEGQNVTLSCEQNLNHDAMYWYRQDPGQGLRLIYYSQIVNDFQKGDIAEGYSVSREKKESFPLTVTSAQKNPTAFYLCASMAPSGSRTQYFGPGTRLTVL.

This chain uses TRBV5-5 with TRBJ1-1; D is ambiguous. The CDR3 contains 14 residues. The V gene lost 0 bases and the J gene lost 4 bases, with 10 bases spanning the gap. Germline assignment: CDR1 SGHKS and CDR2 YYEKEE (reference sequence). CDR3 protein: CASSLVWAGTEAFF. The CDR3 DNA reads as TGTGCCAGCAGCTTGGTCTGGGCTGGCACTGAAGCTTTCTTT.

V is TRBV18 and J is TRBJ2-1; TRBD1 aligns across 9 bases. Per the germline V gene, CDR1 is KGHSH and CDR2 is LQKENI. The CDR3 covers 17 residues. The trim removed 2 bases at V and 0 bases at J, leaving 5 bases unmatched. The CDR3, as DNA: TGTGCCAGCTCACCAATTACAGGGGGCGCCTCCTACAATGAGCAGTTCTTC. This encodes CASSPITGGASYNEQFF.

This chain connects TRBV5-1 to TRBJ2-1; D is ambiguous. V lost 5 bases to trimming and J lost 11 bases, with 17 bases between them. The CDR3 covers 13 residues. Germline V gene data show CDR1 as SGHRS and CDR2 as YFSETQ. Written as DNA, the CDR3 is TGCGCCAGCAGTTCCTCCCAGGCTATGAAGCAGTTCTTC. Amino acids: CASSSSQAMKQFF.

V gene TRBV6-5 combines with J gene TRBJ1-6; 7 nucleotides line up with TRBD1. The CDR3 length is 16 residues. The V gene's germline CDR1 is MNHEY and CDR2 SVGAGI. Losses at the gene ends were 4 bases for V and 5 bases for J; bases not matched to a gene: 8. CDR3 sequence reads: CASSSGTEINNSPLHF. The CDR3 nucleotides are TGTGCCAGCAGTTCCGGGACAGAAATAAATAATTCACCCCTCCACTTT.

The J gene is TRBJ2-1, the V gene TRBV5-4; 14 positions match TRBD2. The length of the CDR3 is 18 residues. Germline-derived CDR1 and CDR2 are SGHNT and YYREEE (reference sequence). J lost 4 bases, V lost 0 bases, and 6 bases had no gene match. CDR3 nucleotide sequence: TGTGCCAGCAGCTTGGAGACTAGCGGGAGGGCCGTTTACAATGAGCAGTTCTTC. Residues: CASSLETSGRAVYNEQFF.

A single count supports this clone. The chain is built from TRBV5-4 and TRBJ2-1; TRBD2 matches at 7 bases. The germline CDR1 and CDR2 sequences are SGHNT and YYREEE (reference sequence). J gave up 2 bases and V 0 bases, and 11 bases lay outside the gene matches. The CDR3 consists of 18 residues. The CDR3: CASSLELVGRGAYNEQFF. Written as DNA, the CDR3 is TGTGCCAGCAGCTTGGAACTAGTTGGTCGGGGGGCCTACAATGAGCAGTTCTTC.

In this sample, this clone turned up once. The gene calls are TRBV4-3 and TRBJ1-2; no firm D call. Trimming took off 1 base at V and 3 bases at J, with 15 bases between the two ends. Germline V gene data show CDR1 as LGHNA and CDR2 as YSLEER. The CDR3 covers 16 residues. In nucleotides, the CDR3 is TGCGCCAGCAGCCAAGCAGGTTCGGTTGGGTACTATGGCTACACCTTC. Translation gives CASSQAGSVGYYGYTF.

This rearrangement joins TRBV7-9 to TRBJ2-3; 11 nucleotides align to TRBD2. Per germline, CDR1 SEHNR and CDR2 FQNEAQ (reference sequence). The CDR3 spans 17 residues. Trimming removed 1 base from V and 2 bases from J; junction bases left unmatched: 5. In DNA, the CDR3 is TGTGCCAGCAGCTTAGTCCTAGCGGGAGGACCCACAGATACGCAGTATTTT. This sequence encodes CASSLVLAGGPTDTQYF. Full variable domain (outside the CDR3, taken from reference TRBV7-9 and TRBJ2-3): DTGVSQNPRHKITKRGQNVTFRCDPISEHNRLYWYRQTLGQGPEFLTYFQNEAQLEKSRLLSDRFSAERPKGSFSTLEIQRTEQGDSAMYLCASSLVLAGGPTDTQYFGPGTRLTVL.

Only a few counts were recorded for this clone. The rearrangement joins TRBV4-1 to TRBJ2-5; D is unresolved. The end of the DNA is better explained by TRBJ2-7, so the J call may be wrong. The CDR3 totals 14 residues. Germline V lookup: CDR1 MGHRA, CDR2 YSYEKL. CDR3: CASSPLRSSYEQYF. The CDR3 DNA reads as TGCGCCAGCAGCCCCCTAAGAAGCTCCTACGAGCAGTACTTC.

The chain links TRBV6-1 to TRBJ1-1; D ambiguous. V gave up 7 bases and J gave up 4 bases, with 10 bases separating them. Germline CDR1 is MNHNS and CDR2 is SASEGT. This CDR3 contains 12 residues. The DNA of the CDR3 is TGTGCCAGCACAGGCGCAATCACTGAAGCTTTCTTT. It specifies CASTGAITEAFF.

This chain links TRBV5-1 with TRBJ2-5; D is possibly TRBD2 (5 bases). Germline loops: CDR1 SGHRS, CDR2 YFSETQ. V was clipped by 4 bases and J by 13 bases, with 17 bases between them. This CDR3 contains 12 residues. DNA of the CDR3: TGCGCCAGCAGCGAGAATGAGGGAAGGCTGTACTTC. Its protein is CASSENEGRLYF.

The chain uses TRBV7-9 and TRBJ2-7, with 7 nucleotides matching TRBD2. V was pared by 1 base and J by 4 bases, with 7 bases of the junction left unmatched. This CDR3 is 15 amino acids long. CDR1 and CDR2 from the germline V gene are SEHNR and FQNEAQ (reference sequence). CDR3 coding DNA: TGTGCCAGCAGCTTAGGCCTAGCGGCCTTTTACGAGCAGTACTTC. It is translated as CASSLGLAAFYEQYF.

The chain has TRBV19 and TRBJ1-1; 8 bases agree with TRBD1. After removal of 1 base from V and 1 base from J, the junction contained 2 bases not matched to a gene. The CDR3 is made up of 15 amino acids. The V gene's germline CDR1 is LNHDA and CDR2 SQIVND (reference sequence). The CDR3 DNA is TGTGCCAGTAGTATAGTCGGGACAGGGAACACTGAAGCTTTCTTT. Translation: CASSIVGTGNTEAFF.

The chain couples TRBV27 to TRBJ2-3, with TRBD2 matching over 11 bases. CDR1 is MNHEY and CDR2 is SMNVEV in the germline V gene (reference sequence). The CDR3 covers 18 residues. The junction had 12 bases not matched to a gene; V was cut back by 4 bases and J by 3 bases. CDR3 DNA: TGTGCCAGCAGTTACAACCCTCTGACTAGCGGGATGACAGATACGCAGTATTTT. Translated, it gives CASSYNPLTSGMTDTQYF.

DNA for the CDR3: TGTGCCAGCAGCCCGGGACTAGCGGGGCTATACAATGAGCAGTTCTTC. This codes for CASSPGLAGLYNEQFF. The chain couples TRBV11-2 to TRBJ2-1, with TRBD2 matching over 13 bases. The CDR3 loop spans 16 amino acids. Germline trimming cut 5 bases from V and 4 bases from J; bases unmatched to any gene: 5. Germline V CDR1 and CDR2: SGHAT, FQNNGV.

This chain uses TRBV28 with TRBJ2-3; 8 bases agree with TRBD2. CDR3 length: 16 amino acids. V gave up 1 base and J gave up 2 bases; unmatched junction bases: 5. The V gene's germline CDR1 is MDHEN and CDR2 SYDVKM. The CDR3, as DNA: TGTGCCAGCAGTTTATTCCCGGGACTAGACACAGATACGCAGTATTTT. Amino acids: CASSLFPGLDTDTQYF. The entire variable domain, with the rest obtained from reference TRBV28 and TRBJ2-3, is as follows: DVKVTQSSRYLVKRTGEKVFLECVQDMDHENMFWYRQDPGLGLRLIYFSYDVKMKEKGDIPEGYSVSREKKERFSLILESASTNQTSMYLCASSLFPGLDTDTQYFGPGTRLTVL.

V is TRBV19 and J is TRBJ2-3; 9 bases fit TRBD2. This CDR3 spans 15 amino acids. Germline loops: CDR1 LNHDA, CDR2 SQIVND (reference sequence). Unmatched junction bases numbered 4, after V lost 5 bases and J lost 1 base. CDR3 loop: CASSATSGGTDTQYF. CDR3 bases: TGTGCCAGTAGTGCGACTAGCGGTGGCACAGATACGCAGTATTTT.

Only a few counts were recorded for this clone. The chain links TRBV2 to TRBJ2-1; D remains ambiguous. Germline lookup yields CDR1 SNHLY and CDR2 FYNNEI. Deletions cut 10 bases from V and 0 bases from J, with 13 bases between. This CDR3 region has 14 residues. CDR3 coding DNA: TGTGCCACGGCGGTCACGAGCTCCTACAATGAGCAGTTCTTC. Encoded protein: CATAVTSSYNEQFF.

The CDR3 DNA reads as TGCAGCGTTCGCGGGATCTTGAACCGGGAGTTTGGTACAGATACGCAGTATTTT. Protein sequence: CSVRGILNREFGTDTQYF. The chain couples TRBV29-1 to TRBJ2-3; perhaps TRBD2 as D (6 bases). V lost 5 bases and J 3 bases, leaving 27 bases between the germline ends. The CDR3 is 18 amino acids. Germline CDR1 reads SQVTM; CDR2 reads ANQGSEA.